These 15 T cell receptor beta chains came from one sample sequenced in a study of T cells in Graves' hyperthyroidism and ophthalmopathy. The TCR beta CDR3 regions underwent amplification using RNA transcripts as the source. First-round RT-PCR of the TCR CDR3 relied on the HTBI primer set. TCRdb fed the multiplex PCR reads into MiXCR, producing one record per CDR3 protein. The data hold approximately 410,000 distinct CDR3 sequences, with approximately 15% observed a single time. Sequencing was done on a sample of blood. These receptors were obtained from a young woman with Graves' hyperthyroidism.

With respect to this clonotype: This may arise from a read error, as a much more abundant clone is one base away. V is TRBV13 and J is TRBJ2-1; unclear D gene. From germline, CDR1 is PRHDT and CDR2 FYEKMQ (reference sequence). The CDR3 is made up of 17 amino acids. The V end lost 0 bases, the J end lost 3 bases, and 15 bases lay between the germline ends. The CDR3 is CASSLGAQSSYYNEQFF. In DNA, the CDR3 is TGTGCCAGCAGCTTAGGGGCCCAGTCATCTTACTACAATGAGCAGTTCTTC. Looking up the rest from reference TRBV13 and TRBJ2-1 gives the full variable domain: AAGVIQSPRHLIKEKRETATLKCYPIPRHDTVYWYQQGPGQDPQFLISFYEKMQSDKGSIPDRFSAQQFSDYHSELNMSSLELGDSALYFCASSLGAQSSYYNEQFFGPGTRLTVL.

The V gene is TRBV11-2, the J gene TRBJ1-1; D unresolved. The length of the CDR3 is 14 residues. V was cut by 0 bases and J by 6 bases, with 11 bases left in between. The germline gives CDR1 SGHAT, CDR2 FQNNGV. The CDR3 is CASSLDRVLPEAFF. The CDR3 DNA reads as TGTGCCAGCAGCTTAGACCGGGTCCTCCCTGAAGCTTTCTTT.

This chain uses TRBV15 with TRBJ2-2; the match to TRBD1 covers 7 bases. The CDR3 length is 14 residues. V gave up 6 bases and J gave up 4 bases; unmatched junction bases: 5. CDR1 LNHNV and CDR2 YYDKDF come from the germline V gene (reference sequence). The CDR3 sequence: CATSLPGGTGELFF. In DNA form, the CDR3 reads TGTGCCACCAGTTTGCCAGGGGGCACCGGGGAGCTGTTTTTT.

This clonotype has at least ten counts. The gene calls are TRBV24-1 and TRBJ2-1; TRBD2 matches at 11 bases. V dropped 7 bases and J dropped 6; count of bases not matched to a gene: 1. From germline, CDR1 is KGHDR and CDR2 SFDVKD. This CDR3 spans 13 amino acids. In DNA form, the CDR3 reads TGTGCCACCAGGACTAGCGGGATCAATGAGCAGTTCTTC. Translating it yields CATRTSGINEQFF.

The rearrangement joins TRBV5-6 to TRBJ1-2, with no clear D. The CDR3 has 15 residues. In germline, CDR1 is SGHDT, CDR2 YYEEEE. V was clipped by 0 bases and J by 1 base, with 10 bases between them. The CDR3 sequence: CASSLGGGINYGYTF. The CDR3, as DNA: TGTGCCAGCAGCTTGGGCGGAGGGATTAACTATGGCTACACCTTC.

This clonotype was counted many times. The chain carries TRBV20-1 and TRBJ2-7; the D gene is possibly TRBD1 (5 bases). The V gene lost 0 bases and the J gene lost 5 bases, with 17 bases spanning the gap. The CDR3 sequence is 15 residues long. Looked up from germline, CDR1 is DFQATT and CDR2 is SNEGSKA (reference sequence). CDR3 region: CSARDPVAGSHEQYF. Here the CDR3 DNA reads TGCAGTGCTAGAGATCCGGTGGCAGGGTCCCACGAGCAGTACTTC.

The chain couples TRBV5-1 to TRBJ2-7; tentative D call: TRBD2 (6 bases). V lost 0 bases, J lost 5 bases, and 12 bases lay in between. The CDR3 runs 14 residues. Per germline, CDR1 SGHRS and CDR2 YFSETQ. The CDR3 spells CASSLDGSTDEQYF. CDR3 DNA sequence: TGCGCCAGCAGCTTGGACGGGAGTACGGACGAGCAGTACTTC.

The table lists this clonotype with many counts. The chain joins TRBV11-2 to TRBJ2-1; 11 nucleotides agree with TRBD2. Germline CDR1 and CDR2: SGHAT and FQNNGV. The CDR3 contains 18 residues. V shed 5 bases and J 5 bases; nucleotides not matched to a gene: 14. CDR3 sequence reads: CASSGFSGGGKPNNEQFF. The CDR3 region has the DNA TGTGCCAGCAGCGGATTTAGCGGGGGGGGAAAGCCGAACAATGAGCAGTTCTTC.

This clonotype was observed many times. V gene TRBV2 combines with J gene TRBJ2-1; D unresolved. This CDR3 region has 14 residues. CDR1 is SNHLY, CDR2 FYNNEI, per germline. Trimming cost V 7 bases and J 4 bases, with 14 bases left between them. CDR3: CASIDLTDYNEQFF. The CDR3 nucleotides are TGTGCCAGCATAGATTTAACAGATTACAATGAGCAGTTCTTC.

In DNA, the CDR3 is TGTGCCAGCAGTTCGCCCCCTAGCGGGAGGGCCGGGGAGCAGTACTTC. It encodes CASSSPPSGRAGEQYF. V gene TRBV12-3 or TRBV12-4 combines with J gene TRBJ2-7, with 12 bases aligning to TRBD2. The V and J ends lost 4 bases and 7 bases, in that order; junction bases with no gene match: 11. CDR3 size: 16 residues.

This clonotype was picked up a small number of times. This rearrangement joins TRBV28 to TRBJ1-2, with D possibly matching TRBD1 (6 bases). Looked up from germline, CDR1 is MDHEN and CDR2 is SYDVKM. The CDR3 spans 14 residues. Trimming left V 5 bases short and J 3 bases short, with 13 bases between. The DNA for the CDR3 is TGTGCCAGCAGTGGGGACACCCGGGACTATGGCTACACCTTC. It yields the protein CASSGDTRDYGYTF.

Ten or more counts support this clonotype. CDR3 bases: TGTGCCAGCAGCACCGACGATAACACTGAAGCTTTCTTT. It translates to CASSTDDNTEAFF. The J gene is TRBJ1-1, the V gene TRBV5-5; D unclear. The CDR3 covers 13 residues. V was pared by 4 bases and J by 2 bases, with 9 bases between. Per germline, CDR1 SGHKS and CDR2 YYEKEE (reference sequence).

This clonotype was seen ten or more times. The CDR3 coding sequence is TGCAGTGCTTCCAGACACTACGAAGCTTTCTTT. It is translated as CSASRHYEAFF. The chain couples TRBV20-1 to TRBJ1-1, with no clear D. Trimming removed 5 bases at V and 8 bases at J, with 12 bases between. The CDR3 consists of 11 residues. The germline gives CDR1 DFQATT, CDR2 SNEGSKA (reference sequence).

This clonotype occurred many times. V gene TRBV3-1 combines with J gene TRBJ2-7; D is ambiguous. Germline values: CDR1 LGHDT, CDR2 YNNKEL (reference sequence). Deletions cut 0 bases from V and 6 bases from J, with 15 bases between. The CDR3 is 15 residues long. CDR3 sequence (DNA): TGTGCCAGCAGCCAAGATAGCCTCGTTCTAGTCGAGCAGTACTTC. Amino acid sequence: CASSQDSLVLVEQYF.

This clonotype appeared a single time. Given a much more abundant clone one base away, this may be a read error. The CDR3 loop is CASSFSRTASYNYTF. The CDR3 coding sequence is TGTGCCAGCAGTTTCTCTCGGACAGCCAGCTATAACTACACCTTC. The chain employs TRBV12-3 or TRBV12-4 and TRBJ1-2, with TRBD1 as a possible D gene (6 bases). V lost 3 bases and J 10 bases, leaving 21 bases between the germline ends. This CDR3 is 15 amino acids long.